This entry lists 10 T cell receptor beta chains sequenced from one sample in a study of T cells after yellow fever vaccination. TCRdb independently ran MiXCR on the 5' RACE reads; one entry per CDR3 protein. Among 120,000 or so distinct CDR3 sequences, almost 9% were seen once, and the ten largest hold approximately 39%. Specimen: CD8+ T cells sorted from PBMCs, collected on the day of the yellow fever booster vaccination. These receptors originate from a man between 18 and 29 years old who received the YFV17D yellow fever vaccine.

V usage is TRBV5-6 and J usage is TRBJ2-4; tentatively, D is TRBD1 (6 bases). V dropped 2 bases and J dropped 6 bases, with 12 bases sitting between them. This CDR3 has 14 amino acids. From germline, CDR1 is SGHDT and CDR2 YYEEEE. DNA for the CDR3: TGTGCCAGCAGCTTAACAGGGATGGGAAACATTCAGTACTTC. Protein: CASSLTGMGNIQYF.

This clonotype was counted a few times. V is TRBV4-1 and J is TRBJ1-6, with D maybe TRBD1 (6 bases). The length of the CDR3 is 17 residues. In germline, CDR1 is MGHRA, CDR2 YSYEKL. V shed 0 bases and J shed 8 bases, with 17 bases lying between them. In DNA form, the CDR3 reads TGCGCCAGCAGCCAAGATGCCGTAGGCAGGGGAGATTCACCCCTCCACTTT. As protein: CASSQDAVGRGDSPLHF.

The chain links TRBV20-1 to TRBJ2-7; D possibly corresponds to TRBD1 (6 bases). Germline-derived CDR1 and CDR2 are DFQATT and SNEGSKA (reference sequence). The ends were cut back, 6 bases at V and 0 bases at J, with 18 bases in the middle. CDR3 length equals 15 residues. CDR3 sequence (DNA): TGCAGTGCGGACCACAGGGAACTGAGCTCCTACGAGCAGTACTTC. As protein: CSADHRELSSYEQYF.

With respect to this clonotype: A much more abundant neighbour one base away suggests this may be a read error. The chain joins TRBV20-1 to TRBJ2-7; D is uncertain. Trimming took 1 base from V and 4 from J, leaving 5 bases between them. Germline lookup yields CDR1 DFQATT and CDR2 SNEGSKA (reference sequence). CDR3 length: 11 amino acids. The DNA of the CDR3 is TGCAGTGCTAGAGTCTCTTACGAGCAGTACTTC. Its protein is CSARVSYEQYF.

This clonotype was picked up a small number of times. The chain recombines TRBV27 with TRBJ2-3, with 7 bases identical to TRBD2. The V gene end was trimmed by 5 bases and the J gene end by 0 bases; junction bases not matched to a gene: 8. The CDR3 is made up of 16 amino acids. CDR1 is MNHEY, CDR2 SMNVEV, per germline (reference sequence). This chain's CDR3 is CASSLLLASSTDTQYF. CDR3 nucleotides: TGTGCCAGCAGTCTCTTACTAGCGTCGAGCACAGATACGCAGTATTTT.

This clonotype came up many times. This chain connects TRBV7-8 to TRBJ2-1; TRBD1 agrees at 11 bases. V lost 2 bases and J lost 5; bases outside the gene matches: 5. This CDR3 comprises 16 residues. CDR1 and CDR2 from the germline V gene are SGHVS and FQNEAQ. The DNA of the CDR3 is TGTGCCAGCAGCTTACAAGGGACAGGGGGTAACAATGAGCAGTTCTTC. Residues: CASSLQGTGGNNEQFF. Using reference TRBV7-8 and TRBJ2-1 for the parts outside the CDR3, the full variable domain is GAGVSQSPRYKVAKRGQDVALRCDPISGHVSLFWYQQALGQGPEFLTYFQNEAQLDKSGLPSDRFFAERPEGSVSTLKIQRTQQEDSAVYLCASSLQGTGGNNEQFFGPGTRLTVL.

The V call is TRBV7-9, the J call TRBJ2-1, with D perhaps matching TRBD1 or TRBD2 (5 bases each). Germline V gives CDR1 SEHNR, CDR2 FQNEAQ (reference sequence). The CDR3 extends over 13 amino acids. V lost 4 bases to trimming and J lost 6 bases, with 10 bases between them. The CDR3 here is CASSSGGSNEQFF. The DNA of the CDR3 is TGTGCCAGCAGCTCTGGGGGATCCAATGAGCAGTTCTTC.

This clonotype was recorded a few times. This chain links TRBV7-9 with TRBJ2-5; 11 bases map to TRBD2. CDR3 length: 16 amino acids. Trimming removed 4 bases from V and 3 bases from J; junction bases left unmatched: 7. Germline V gives CDR1 SEHNR, CDR2 FQNEAQ (reference sequence). The DNA for the CDR3 is TGTGCCAGCAGCTCCCGACTAGCGGGGAGTAAAGAGACCCAGTACTTC. Protein sequence: CASSSRLAGSKETQYF.

Ten or more counts support this clonotype. The chain links TRBV20-1 to TRBJ2-3; D is possibly TRBD1 or TRBD2 (5 bases each). V was cut by 6 bases and J by 6 bases, with 19 bases left in between. Germline V gives CDR1 DFQATT, CDR2 SNEGSKA (reference sequence). There are 14 residues in the CDR3. The DNA of the CDR3 is TGCAGTGCCACGGGACGCCCGATCACGGATACGCAGTATTTT. This translates into CSATGRPITDTQYF.

This clonotype came up many times. The rearrangement links TRBV25-1 to TRBJ2-3, with TRBD2 as a possible D gene (7 bases). The V and J ends lost 3 bases and 2 bases respectively, with 12 bases between them. The germline V gene encodes CDR1 MGHDK and CDR2 SYGVNS. The CDR3 contains 15 residues. The CDR3 loop reads CASSDGGQVTDTQYF. The CDR3 nucleotides are TGTGCCAGCAGTGACGGGGGGCAGGTCACAGATACGCAGTATTTT.